The 23 T cell receptor beta chains below all came from one sample that was sequenced in a study of cytotoxic CD8 clonotypes in ibrutinib-treated CLL. Using immunoSEQ multiplex PCR, the repertoire was profiled, and TCRdb retains in-frame clones only, with some absent. The sample has 200,000 to 250,000 clones; 75% to 85% are singletons. The material was PBMCs, obtained after 12 months of ibrutinib treatment. These receptors were collected from a human donor with chronic lymphocytic leukemia.

This clone was picked up a small number of times. The chain uses TRBV13 and TRBJ2-7, with 7 bases that match TRBD2. Trimming at V came to 0 bases and at J to 6 bases, leaving 5 bases not matched to a gene. Germline assignment: CDR1 PRHDT and CDR2 FYEKMQ (reference sequence). The CDR3 length is 14 residues. For the CDR3, the DNA is TGTGCCAGCAGCTTAGGTCGACTAGCTGGCGAGCAGTACTTC. This encodes CASSLGRLAGEQYF.

V gene TRBV7-9 combines with J gene TRBJ2-7, with D uncertain. Trimming cost V 3 bases and J 4 bases, with 10 bases left between them. Germline V gives CDR1 SEHNR, CDR2 FQNEAQ (reference sequence). CDR3 length equals 13 residues. This CDR3 is CASSLGPFYEQYF. The CDR3 nucleotides read TGTGCCAGCAGCTTGGGCCCGTTTTACGAGCAGTACTTC.

The CDR3, as DNA: TGTGCCAGCAGTGAGGGCCTCCAAGAGACCCAGTACTTC. Amino acid sequence: CASSEGLQETQYF. The V gene is TRBV6-1, the J gene TRBJ2-5; D is unclear. The germline V gene encodes CDR1 MNHNS and CDR2 SASEGT. The CDR3 extends over 13 amino acids. V lost 3 bases and J lost 1, with 6 bases in between.

The chain links TRBV5-1 to TRBJ2-7; D might be TRBD1 (6 bases). The V end lost 3 bases, the J end lost 6 bases, and 13 bases lay between the germline ends. The germline V gene encodes CDR1 SGHRS and CDR2 YFSETQ. CDR3 length equals 13 residues. CDR3 protein: CASSSGQRIEQYF. The CDR3 region has the DNA TGCGCCAGCAGCTCCGGACAGAGGATCGAGCAGTACTTC. Full variable domain (missing parts from reference TRBV5-1 and TRBJ2-7): KAGVTQTPRYLIKTRGQQVTLSCSPISGHRSVSWYQQTPGQGLQFLFEYFSETQRNKGNFPGRFSGRQFSNSRSEMNVSTLELGDSALYLCASSSGQRIEQYFGPGTRLTVT.

The chain uses TRBV6-1 and TRBJ1-3; tentatively, D is TRBD1 (5 bases). The CDR3 totals 15 residues. Germline V gives CDR1 MNHNS, CDR2 SASEGT. The ends were cut back, 6 bases at V and 0 bases at J, with 12 bases in the middle. DNA of the CDR3: TGTGCCAGCAGACCGGGACCGAGCTCTGGAAACACCATATATTTT. It codes for CASRPGPSSGNTIYF.

This chain uses TRBV11-2 with TRBJ2-7; possibly TRBD1 for D (6 bases). CDR3 length: 16 amino acids. V dropped 4 bases and J dropped 3 bases, with 19 bases sitting between them. Germline CDR1 SGHAT, CDR2 FQNNGV. CDR3 residues: CASSSIPSRRGYEQYF. CDR3 bases: TGTGCCAGCAGCTCCATCCCGTCCCGCAGGGGCTACGAGCAGTACTTC. Full variable domain (missing parts from reference TRBV11-2 and TRBJ2-7): EAGVAQSPRYKIIEKRQSVAFWCNPISGHATLYWYQQILGQGPKLLIQFQNNGVVDDSQLPKDRFSAERLKGVDSTLKIQPAKLEDSAVYLCASSSIPSRRGYEQYFGPGTRLTVT.

The chain is built from TRBV10-3 and TRBJ1-1, with TRBD1 matching 7 bases. This CDR3 is built from 12 residues. Germline CDR1 reads ENHRY; CDR2 reads SYGVKD. Trimming removed 5 bases from V and 3 bases from J; junction bases left unmatched: 0. CDR3 residues: CAISTGDTEAFF. In DNA, the CDR3 is TGTGCCATCAGTACAGGGGACACTGAAGCTTTCTTT.

The rearrangement uses TRBV25-1 and TRBJ2-1; the D gene could be TRBD1 or TRBD2 (5 bases each). This CDR3 region has 16 residues. V lost 8 bases, J lost 8 bases, and 25 bases lay in between. CDR1 is MGHDK, CDR2 SYGVNS, per germline. Written as DNA, the CDR3 is TGTGCCAGCCCACATTCACCGGGACGTGTGAGCCATGAGCAGTTCTTC. The encoded protein is CASPHSPGRVSHEQFF.

The rearrangement uses TRBV23-1 and TRBJ1-1, with D possibly matching TRBD1 (6 bases). TRBV23-1 counts as an open reading frame of uncertain function. Trimming shortened V by 2 bases and J by 5 bases, and 21 bases separated the two germline ends. The CDR3 has 17 amino acids. CDR3 region: CASSQEVQGTLGTEAFF. CDR3 DNA: TGCGCCAGCAGTCAAGAGGTTCAGGGGACACTTGGGACTGAAGCTTTCTTT.

This chain connects TRBV28 to TRBJ2-3, with 11 nucleotides matching TRBD2. The CDR3 runs to 16 residues. Trimming at V came to 5 bases and at J to 5 bases, leaving 9 bases not matched to a gene. The germline gives CDR1 MDHEN, CDR2 SYDVKM. CDR3 sequence (DNA): TGTGCCAGCAGTCCGCTAGCGGGAGGCGGGGGAGATACGCAGTATTTT. Residues: CASSPLAGGGGDTQYF.

This chain joins TRBV6-6 and TRBJ2-3; D gene ambiguous. This CDR3 is 13 amino acids long. Germline CDR1 is MNHNY and CDR2 is SVGAGI (reference sequence). V was trimmed by 2 bases and J by 2 bases, leaving 5 bases between them. CDR3 residues: CASSYDFTDTQYF. The CDR3 coding sequence is TGTGCCAGCAGTTACGACTTCACAGATACGCAGTATTTT.

This chain uses TRBV20-1 with TRBJ2-5; possibly TRBD1 for D (5 bases). Germline CDR1 reads DFQATT; CDR2 reads SNEGSKA (reference sequence). CDR3 length equals 11 residues. V lost 7 bases, J lost 5 bases, and 11 bases lay in between. The chain's CDR3 is CSGDKGETQYF. CDR3 DNA: TGCAGTGGAGATAAGGGGGAGACCCAGTACTTC.

This clone has a handful of counts. J is TRBJ2-1 and V is TRBV6-5; 8 bases line up with TRBD1. The CDR3 runs to 15 residues. Trimming cost V 4 bases and J 4 bases; bases outside gene matches: 6. The germline V gene encodes CDR1 MNHEY and CDR2 SVGAGI. Here the CDR3 DNA reads TGTGCCAGCAGTTTTCAGGGGGCGGGATACAATGAGCAGTTCTTC. Amino acids: CASSFQGAGYNEQFF.

The genes are TRBV11-3 and TRBJ2-1; perhaps D is TRBD1 or TRBD2 (7 bases each). In germline, CDR1 is SGHNT, CDR2 YENEEA. This CDR3 region has 20 residues. Trimming cost V 5 bases and J 2 bases, with 28 bases left between them. CDR3 in amino acids: CASSHPRDRASSGAYNEQFF. In nucleotides, the CDR3 is TGTGCCAGCAGCCACCCTCGGGACAGAGCTTCTAGCGGCGCCTACAATGAGCAGTTCTTC.

V is TRBV13 and J is TRBJ2-1, with D possibly matching TRBD1 (5 bases). The CDR3 length is 13 residues. With 6 bases removed from V and 8 bases from J, the gap between germline ends came to 14 bases. CDR1 is PRHDT, CDR2 FYEKMQ, per germline (reference sequence). The CDR3 region is CASRSVSGYEQFF. CDR3 bases: TGTGCCAGCAGGTCCGTCTCAGGGTATGAGCAGTTCTTC.

In this sample, this clone turned up a few times. The chain is built from TRBV2 and TRBJ2-1; D is ambiguous. V was pared by 0 bases and J by 5 bases, with 11 bases between. Germline CDR1 SNHLY, CDR2 FYNNEI. The length of the CDR3 is 15 residues. The DNA for the CDR3 is TGTGCCAGCAGTGAAGCCCAGACGTTCGACAATGAGCAGTTCTTC. The encoded protein is CASSEAQTFDNEQFF.

This chain joins TRBV28 and TRBJ1-2; TRBD1 matches at 8 bases. CDR3 length: 15 amino acids. With 3 bases clipped from V and 4 bases from J, the junction kept 7 bases outside the gene matches. The germline V gene encodes CDR1 MDHEN and CDR2 SYDVKM. The CDR3 DNA sequence: TGTGCCAGCAGTTTGCCCACAGGGGGGGGCTATGGCTACACCTTC. This encodes CASSLPTGGGYGYTF.

The chain joins TRBV6-6 to TRBJ2-7; 9 bases agree with TRBD1. This CDR3 region has 14 residues. Germline V gives CDR1 MNHNY, CDR2 SVGAGI (reference sequence). V was clipped by 2 bases and J by 3 bases; unmatched bases: 2. CDR3 DNA sequence: TGTGCCAGCAGTTACCCGGACAGGGGCTACGAGCAGTACTTC. This sequence encodes CASSYPDRGYEQYF.

This clone was picked up a small number of times. This chain joins TRBV5-6 and TRBJ2-1; TRBD2 matches at 7 bases. The CDR3 runs 17 residues. CDR1 SGHDT and CDR2 YYEEEE come from the germline V gene. The J segment lost 3 bases and the V segment lost 4 bases, leaving 13 bases of the junction unmatched. Here the CDR3 DNA reads TGTGCCAGCAGCCCGAGAGCGGGGAGGCCGAACTACAATGAGCAGTTCTTC. The encoded protein is CASSPRAGRPNYNEQFF.

The rearrangement uses TRBV5-1 and TRBJ2-7; D possibly corresponds to TRBD2 (5 bases). The length of the CDR3 is 14 residues. Germline CDR1 and CDR2: SGHRS and YFSETQ. V was shortened by 3 bases and J by 0 bases, with 10 bases between the two germline ends. CDR3 sequence (DNA): TGCGCCAGCAGCTCCGGGGTGAGCTCCTACGAGCAGTACTTC. Translation: CASSSGVSSYEQYF.

The rearrangement uses TRBV27 and TRBJ2-7; 7 positions agree with TRBD1. V shed 6 bases and J 6 bases; nucleotides not matched to a gene: 8. Germline CDR1 and CDR2: MNHEY and SMNVEV (reference sequence). This CDR3 spans 13 amino acids. The CDR3 here is CASRLLQGSEQYF. For the CDR3, the DNA is TGTGCCAGCAGGCTACTACAGGGGAGCGAGCAGTACTTC.

The rearrangement uses TRBV5-4 and TRBJ2-2, with a weak D call TRBD1 (5 bases). Germline V gene data show CDR1 as SGHNT and CDR2 as YYREEE (reference sequence). This CDR3 is 15 amino acids long. V lost 5 bases and J 5 bases, leaving 16 bases between the germline ends. CDR3 bases: TGTGCCAGCAGGCGGACACTTGACCTAACCGGGGAGCTGTTTTTT. Translating it yields CASRRTLDLTGELFF.

V is TRBV7-9 and J is TRBJ2-5; 13 bases line up with TRBD2. This CDR3 spans 17 amino acids. The V gene's germline CDR1 is SEHNR and CDR2 FQNEAQ (reference sequence). After removal of 2 bases from V and 5 bases from J, the junction contained 8 bases not matched to a gene. The CDR3 spells CASSLWTSGRGEETQYF. The CDR3 bases are TGTGCCAGCAGCTTATGGACTAGCGGGAGAGGCGAGGAGACCCAGTACTTC.